This entry lists 30 T cell receptor beta chains sequenced from one sample in a study of T-cell reconstitution after alpha-beta-depleted transplantation in children. Unique molecular identifiers were used in preparing the TCRbeta library. TCRdb fed the PCR reads into MiXCR, producing one record per CDR3 protein. The data contain around 670,000 distinct CDR3 sequences, around 12% of them seen just once; the ten biggest clones take up about 0.77%. Sequencing used PBMCs, obtained before TCRalphabeta/CD19-depleted stem cell transplant. All receptors derive from a girl aged 2-9 years with congenital amegakaryocytic thrombocytopenia, due to receive a stem cell transplant.

This clonotype has at least ten counts. The gene calls are TRBV6-5 and TRBJ1-2, with TRBD1 matching 8 bases. CDR1 is MNHEY, CDR2 SVGAGI, per germline. The trim removed 2 bases at V and 8 bases at J, leaving 10 bases unmatched. There are 15 residues in the CDR3. For the CDR3, the DNA is TGTGCCAGCAGTTACCGGATCGGGACAGGACCCGGCTACACCTTC. As protein: CASSYRIGTGPGYTF.

This clonotype was counted a few times. This chain uses TRBV20-1 with TRBJ2-3; TRBD2 aligns across 7 bases. Per the germline V gene, CDR1 is DFQATT and CDR2 is SNEGSKA (reference sequence). The V and J ends lost 1 base and 5 bases, in that order; junction bases with no gene match: 15. The CDR3 spans 17 residues. CDR3 residues: CSARATIYGGSKDTQYF. CDR3 bases: TGCAGTGCTAGAGCGACCATTTATGGCGGGAGTAAAGATACGCAGTATTTT.

Concerning this clonotype itself: Just one base apart from a much larger clone, this may be a read error. The chain carries TRBV20-1 and TRBJ1-2, with D possibly matching TRBD1 (6 bases). Germline CDR1 and CDR2: DFQATT and SNEGSKA (reference sequence). This CDR3 spans 12 amino acids. CDR3 DNA sequence: TGCAGTGCTCCCGACAGGAGCTATGGCTACCCCTTC. Translation gives CSAPDRSYGYPF.

This clonotype was seen only a few times. V is TRBV7-2 and J is TRBJ2-1; 12 nucleotides agree with TRBD1. Germline CDR1 is SGHTA and CDR2 is FQGNSA. V gave up 5 bases and J gave up 14 bases; unmatched junction bases: 19. CDR3 size: 17 residues. The CDR3 bases are TGTGCCAGCAGCGCCGGGAGATCCGGGACAGGGGGCTTCGGCGAGTTCTTC. Its protein is CASSAGRSGTGGFGEFF.

This clonotype was detected a few times. The chain combines TRBV6-5 with TRBJ2-2, with 10 positions matching TRBD2. V gave up 6 bases and J gave up 0 bases; unmatched junction bases: 7. This CDR3 is 17 amino acids long. Germline assignment: CDR1 MNHEY and CDR2 SVGAGI. CDR3 region: CASSYQAGGANTGELFF. The CDR3 DNA is TGTGCCAGCAGCTACCAAGCGGGAGGGGCGAACACCGGGGAGCTGTTTTTT.

This clonotype occurred many times. The rearrangement links TRBV7-9 to TRBJ1-4; tentative D call: TRBD1 (5 bases). The CDR3 loop spans 15 amino acids. Germline CDR1 is SEHNR and CDR2 is FQNEAQ (reference sequence). Trimming cost V 4 bases and J 1 base, with 10 bases left between them. CDR3 in DNA: TGTGCCAGCAGCTACCCCAGGGTAACTAATGAAAAACTGTTTTTT. It is translated as CASSYPRVTNEKLFF.

This clonotype was picked up many times. The rearrangement joins TRBV4-2 to TRBJ2-1, with D possibly being TRBD1 or TRBD2 (5 bases each). The germline V and J ends were trimmed by 5 bases and 7 bases, with 12 bases remaining between them. CDR1 is LGHNA, CDR2 YNFKEQ, per germline. There are 13 residues in the CDR3. The CDR3 loop is CASSSGTPNEQFF. The DNA of the CDR3 is TGTGCCAGCAGCTCCGGGACCCCTAATGAGCAGTTCTTC.

V usage is TRBV29-1 and J usage is TRBJ2-7; either TRBD1 or TRBD2 may supply D (5 bases each). V lost 2 bases to trimming and J lost 3 bases, with 14 bases between them. Germline V CDR1 and CDR2: SQVTM, ANQGSEA. This CDR3 is built from 14 residues. The CDR3 spells CSVEQPREYYEQYF. The CDR3 DNA sequence: TGCAGCGTTGAACAGCCCAGGGAGTACTACGAGCAGTACTTC.

This clonotype has at least ten counts. This rearrangement joins TRBV29-1 to TRBJ2-2, with D unclear. This CDR3 spans 14 amino acids. Per germline, CDR1 SQVTM and CDR2 ANQGSEA. Trimming shortened V by 7 bases and J by 3 bases, and 15 bases separated the two germline ends. CDR3 nucleotide sequence: TGCAGCGCATCGTCTGGGGTTGACACCGGGGAGCTGTTTTTT. Translated: CSASSGVDTGELFF.

This clonotype has more than one count but fewer than ten. The CDR3 loop reads CASNPRTAASDTQYF. CDR3 coding DNA: TGTGCCAGCAACCCCCGAACGGCCGCCTCCGATACGCAGTATTTT. V is TRBV2 and J is TRBJ2-3; D call uncertain. This CDR3 comprises 15 residues. The V gene's germline CDR1 is SNHLY and CDR2 FYNNEI. V was cut by 7 bases and J by 6 bases, with 20 bases left in between.

This clonotype has ten or more counts. This chain joins TRBV20-1 and TRBJ2-3, with 7 bases matching TRBD2. The CDR3 covers 16 residues. Germline V gives CDR1 DFQATT, CDR2 SNEGSKA (reference sequence). Trimming cost V 3 bases and J 2 bases; bases outside gene matches: 11. The CDR3 here is CSARRVSSGITDTQYF. CDR3 in DNA: TGCAGTGCTAGGAGGGTCTCAAGCGGGATCACAGATACGCAGTATTTT.

The sample holds many counts of this clonotype. The V gene is TRBV29-1, the J gene TRBJ1-1; D possibly corresponds to TRBD1 (5 bases). Germline V lookup: CDR1 SQVTM, CDR2 ANQGSEA. Trimming pared 4 bases from V and 5 bases from J, leaving 14 bases between. The CDR3 contains 13 residues. Here the CDR3 DNA reads TGCAGCGTTGGGAGAGGGACGAATACTGAAGCTTTCTTT. It encodes CSVGRGTNTEAFF.

This clonotype was seen a handful of times. This chain connects TRBV5-1 to TRBJ2-5; maybe TRBD1 (6 bases). This CDR3 is 16 amino acids long. The germline CDR1 and CDR2 sequences are SGHRS and YFSETQ. V shed 3 bases and J shed 5 bases, with 20 bases lying between them. CDR3 sequence reads: CASSSSDSNLEETQYF. CDR3 nucleotides: TGCGCCAGCAGCTCATCGGACAGCAACCTTGAGGAGACCCAGTACTTC.

This clonotype was seen ten or more times. The chain joins TRBV29-1 to TRBJ2-1; D may be TRBD2 (5 bases). Germline assignment: CDR1 SQVTM and CDR2 ANQGSEA. V lost 0 bases and J 4 bases, leaving 25 bases between the germline ends. The CDR3 runs 19 residues. The CDR3: CSVEDLIQTSRVYYNEQFF. DNA of the CDR3: TGCAGCGTTGAAGATCTTATCCAAACTAGTCGGGTCTATTACAATGAGCAGTTCTTC.

This clonotype was recorded a few times. The gene calls are TRBV18 and TRBJ2-7, with 12 nucleotides matching TRBD2. Looked up from germline, CDR1 is KGHSH and CDR2 is LQKENI. The V and J ends lost 6 bases and 0 bases, in that order; junction bases with no gene match: 15. The CDR3 runs to 19 residues. The CDR3 region is CASSLTPGLAGPSSYEQYF. CDR3 bases: TGTGCCAGCTCGCTCACTCCGGGACTAGCGGGCCCAAGCTCCTACGAGCAGTACTTC.

The J gene is TRBJ1-2, the V gene TRBV12-3 or TRBV12-4; TRBD1 is a possible D gene (5 bases). V was pared by 3 bases and J by 6 bases, with 14 bases between. The CDR3 runs to 14 residues. The CDR3 spells CASSFMGGFDGYTF. The CDR3 nucleotides read TGTGCCAGCAGTTTCATGGGGGGATTTGATGGCTACACCTTC.

This chain uses TRBV12-3 or TRBV12-4 with TRBJ2-7; the D gene could be TRBD1 or TRBD2 (6 bases each). CDR3 length: 14 residues. Trimming took off 6 bases at V and 4 bases at J, with 16 bases between the two ends. CDR3 DNA sequence: TGTGCCAGCAGCTCGGTGGGGGGCCGGTACGAGCAGTACTTC. This codes for CASSSVGGRYEQYF.

This clonotype was seen repeatedly, ten times or more. V is TRBV5-1 and J is TRBJ2-5, with D possibly matching TRBD2 (5 bases). V lost 3 bases to trimming and J lost 5 bases, with 11 bases between them. Germline V gene lookup returns CDR1 SGHRS and CDR2 YFSETQ. This CDR3 spans 13 amino acids. The CDR3 loop reads CASSSTSRETQYF. In DNA, the CDR3 is TGCGCCAGCAGCTCAACTAGTCGGGAGACCCAGTACTTC.

The chain combines TRBV4-2 with TRBJ1-5; maybe TRBD1 (6 bases). V was trimmed by 0 bases and J by 5 bases, leaving 14 bases between them. The germline V gene encodes CDR1 LGHNA and CDR2 YNFKEQ. The CDR3 runs to 16 residues. The CDR3 loop reads CASSQDFRGHHQPQHF. In DNA form, the CDR3 reads TGTGCCAGCAGCCAAGATTTTCGGGGGCACCATCAGCCCCAGCATTTT.

Ten or more counts support this clonotype. This chain joins TRBV20-1 and TRBJ2-2; 9 bases are shared with TRBD2. Per germline, CDR1 DFQATT and CDR2 SNEGSKA (reference sequence). The V gene end was trimmed by 3 bases and the J gene end by 1 base; junction bases not matched to a gene: 3. The CDR3 length is 15 residues. The CDR3, as DNA: TGCAGTGCTAGTCCGACTAGCGGGAACACCGGGGAGCTGTTTTTT. Amino acids: CSASPTSGNTGELFF.

This clonotype was seen more than once but under ten times. The rearrangement links TRBV27 to TRBJ2-1; TRBD2 might be the D (6 bases). The germline V gene encodes CDR1 MNHEY and CDR2 SMNVEV (reference sequence). V was cut by 3 bases and J by 6 bases, with 15 bases left in between. The CDR3 contains 15 residues. The CDR3 nucleotides read TGTGCCAGCAGTTTCGGCGGGATTCACGGCAATGAGCAGTTCTTC. This translates into CASSFGGIHGNEQFF.

Comment on this clonotype: One junction end does not reproduce the germline sequence, and a read error may be involved. The gene calls are TRBV7-9 and TRBJ2-7, with TRBD2 as a possible D gene (6 bases). Germline CDR1 and CDR2: SEHNR and FQNEAQ (reference sequence). CDR3 length: 15 amino acids. Here the CDR3 reads CASSLEAGKNYEQSF. The CDR3 nucleotides are TGTGCCAGCAGCTTAGAGGCGGGGAAAAACTACGAGCAGTCCTTC.

This clonotype was seen at least ten times. V and J are TRBV5-1 and TRBJ2-5; D uncertain. V lost 0 bases, J lost 0 bases, and 6 bases lay in between. The CDR3 length is 14 residues. Looked up from germline, CDR1 is SGHRS and CDR2 is YFSETQ. As DNA, the CDR3 is TGCGCCAGCAGCTTGGCAGCGTACCAAGAGACCCAGTACTTC. Its translation is CASSLAAYQETQYF. Full variable domain (outside the CDR3, taken from reference TRBV5-1 and TRBJ2-5): KAGVTQTPRYLIKTRGQQVTLSCSPISGHRSVSWYQQTPGQGLQFLFEYFSETQRNKGNFPGRFSGRQFSNSRSEMNVSTLELGDSALYLCASSLAAYQETQYFGPGTRLLVL.

Regarding this clonotype: A much larger clone sits a single nucleotide away, making a read error possible. The chain joins TRBV20-1 to TRBJ2-7; no clear D. This CDR3 has 13 residues. Germline CDR1 is DFQATT and CDR2 is SNEGSKA (reference sequence). CDR3 bases: TGCAGTGCGGTGGAGTATCTGTCCTACGAGCCGTACTTC. Translating gives CSAVEYLSYEPYF.

This clonotype was detected many times. The genes are TRBV7-8 and TRBJ2-7; 9 bases agree with TRBD1. The CDR3 loop spans 15 amino acids. Germline V CDR1 and CDR2: SGHVS, FQNEAQ. The V segment lost 4 bases and the J segment 2 bases; nucleotides outside the gene matches: 6. The CDR3 here is CASSYPGQGAYEQYF. The CDR3 DNA is TGTGCCAGCAGCTACCCGGGACAGGGAGCCTACGAGCAGTACTTC.

In its sample, this clonotype was seen once. The chain couples TRBV20-1 to TRBJ2-1, with D unresolved. Deletions cut 6 bases from V and 8 bases from J, with 20 bases between. This CDR3 spans 14 amino acids. Germline V CDR1 and CDR2: DFQATT, SNEGSKA (reference sequence). In DNA, the CDR3 is TGCAGTGCAAGCTCCCACCGCCCTGGGGATGAGCAGTTCTTC. Translated, it gives CSASSHRPGDEQFF.

This clonotype was counted at least ten times. The CDR3 nucleotides read TGTGCCAGCAGCTTAGCCAGGCACGAGCAGTACTTC. Translation gives CASSLARHEQYF. V and J are TRBV11-2 and TRBJ2-7; the D is unclear. V lost 1 base to trimming and J lost 5 bases, with 6 bases between them. Germline values: CDR1 SGHAT, CDR2 FQNNGV. This CDR3 is built from 12 residues.

This chain links TRBV28 with TRBJ1-2, with D possibly matching TRBD1 (6 bases). Germline V gene lookup returns CDR1 MDHEN and CDR2 SYDVKM. The CDR3 consists of 15 residues. The V end was cut by 5 bases, the J end by 3 bases, with 16 bases between. The CDR3 sequence: CASSPIQGLYYGYTF. The CDR3 DNA follows: TGTGCCAGCAGTCCCATACAGGGTCTTTACTATGGCTACACCTTC.

This clonotype has only a few counts. The V call is TRBV18, the J call TRBJ2-7, with 8 bases lining up with TRBD1. The V and J ends lost 5 bases and 4 bases, in that order; junction bases with no gene match: 16. Germline loops: CDR1 KGHSH, CDR2 LQKENI. The CDR3 spans 17 residues. Here the CDR3 DNA reads TGTGCCAGCTCAGGAACCTCGCGACAGGGGCGACCGTACGAGCAGTACTTC. Its protein product is CASSGTSRQGRPYEQYF. Using reference TRBV18 and TRBJ2-7 for the parts outside the CDR3, the full variable domain is NAGVMQNPRHLVRRRGQEARLRCSPMKGHSHVYWYRQLPEEGLKFMVYLQKENIIDESGMPKERFSAEFPKEGPSILRIQQVVRGDSAAYFCASSGTSRQGRPYEQYFGPGTRLTVT.

At least ten counts were recorded for this clonotype. The chain uses TRBV20-1 and TRBJ1-1; the D is unclear. Trimming left V 5 bases short and J 1 base short, with 2 bases between. Germline V gives CDR1 DFQATT, CDR2 SNEGSKA (reference sequence). This CDR3 contains 10 residues. CDR3 in amino acids: CSAENTEAFF. The CDR3 coding sequence is TGCAGTGCTGAGAACACTGAAGCTTTCTTT.